This T cell receptor (beta chain) was obtained from a study of shared clonotypes between healthy human individuals. Background on the study: Three CD4 naive, three CD4 memory, two CD8 naive and one CD8 memory plate were used per donor.

An assay was performed, and its level was deep. Assay: immunoSEQ multiplex PCR; the TCRdb copy retains only in-frame clones and omits some. The sample carries under 2,000,000 clones, 85% to 95% recorded once. Terminally differentiated effector memory CD45RA+ cells were left out of the naive CD8 fraction, which was CD45RO-negative and positively selected for CCR7. Germline loops: CDR1 SGHRS, CDR2 YFSETQ. The ends lost 4 bases at V and 2 bases at J; junction bases unmatched: 12. The CDR3 contains 16 residues. This TCR was sampled from a man between 18 and 29 years old in good health. V gene TRBV5-1 combines with J gene TRBJ2-7; 7 nucleotides align to TRBD2. Material for sequencing was naive CD8+ T cells sorted from blood. CDR3 nucleotides: TGCGCCAGCAGCCTCGCGGACGGGGAGGGAACCTACGAGCAGTACTTC. Protein sequence: CASSLADGEGTYEQYF.